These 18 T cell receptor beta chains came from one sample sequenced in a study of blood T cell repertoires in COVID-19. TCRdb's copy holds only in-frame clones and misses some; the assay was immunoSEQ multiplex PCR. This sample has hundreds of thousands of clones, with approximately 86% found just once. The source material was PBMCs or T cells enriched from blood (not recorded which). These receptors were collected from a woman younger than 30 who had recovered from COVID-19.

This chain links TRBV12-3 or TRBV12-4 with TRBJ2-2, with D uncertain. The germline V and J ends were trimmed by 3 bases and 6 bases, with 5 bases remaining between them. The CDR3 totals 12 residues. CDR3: CASSFYSGELFF. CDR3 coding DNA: TGTGCCAGCAGTTTTTATTCCGGGGAGCTGTTTTTT.

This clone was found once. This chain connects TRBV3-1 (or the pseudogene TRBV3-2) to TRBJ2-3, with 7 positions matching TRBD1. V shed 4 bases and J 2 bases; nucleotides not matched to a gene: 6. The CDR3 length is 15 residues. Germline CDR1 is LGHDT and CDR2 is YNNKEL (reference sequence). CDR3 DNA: TGTGCCAGCAGCCTCTACGGGACAGTCACAGATACGCAGTATTTT. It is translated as CASSLYGTVTDTQYF.

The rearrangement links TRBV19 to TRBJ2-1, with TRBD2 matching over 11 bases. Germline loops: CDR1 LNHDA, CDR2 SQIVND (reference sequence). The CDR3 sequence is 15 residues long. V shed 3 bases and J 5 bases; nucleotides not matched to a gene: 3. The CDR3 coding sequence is TGTGCCAGTAGTATCGGGACTAGCGGCCACAATGAGCAGTTCTTC. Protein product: CASSIGTSGHNEQFF.

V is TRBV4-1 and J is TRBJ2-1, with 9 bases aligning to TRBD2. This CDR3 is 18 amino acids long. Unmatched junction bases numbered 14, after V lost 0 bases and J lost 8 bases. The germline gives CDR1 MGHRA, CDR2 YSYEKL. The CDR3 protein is CASSQETLFGGRVHEQFF. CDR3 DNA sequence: TGCGCCAGCAGCCAAGAAACTTTGTTCGGCGGGAGGGTCCATGAGCAGTTCTTC.

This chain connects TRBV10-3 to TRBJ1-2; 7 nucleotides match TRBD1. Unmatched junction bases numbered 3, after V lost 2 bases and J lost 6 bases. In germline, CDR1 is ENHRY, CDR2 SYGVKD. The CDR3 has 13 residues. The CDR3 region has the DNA TGTGCCATCAGTGAGGCAGGGGGAGATGGCTACACCTTC. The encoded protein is CAISEAGGDGYTF.

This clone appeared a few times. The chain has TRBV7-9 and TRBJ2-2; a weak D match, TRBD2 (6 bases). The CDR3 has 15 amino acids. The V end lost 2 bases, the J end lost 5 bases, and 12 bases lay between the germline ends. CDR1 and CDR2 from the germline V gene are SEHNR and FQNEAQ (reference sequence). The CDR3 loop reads CASSLQEGGTGELFF. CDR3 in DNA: TGTGCCAGCAGCTTACAGGAGGGTGGGACCGGGGAGCTGTTTTTT.

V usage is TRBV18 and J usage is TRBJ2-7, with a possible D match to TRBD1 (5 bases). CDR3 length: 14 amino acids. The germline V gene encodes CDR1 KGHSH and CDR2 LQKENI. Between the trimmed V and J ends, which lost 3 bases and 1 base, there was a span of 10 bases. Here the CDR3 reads CASSPPGRSYEQYF. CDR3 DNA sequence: TGTGCCAGCTCACCCCCAGGGCGATCCTACGAGCAGTACTTC. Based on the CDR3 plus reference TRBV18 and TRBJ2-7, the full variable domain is NAGVMQNPRHLVRRRGQEARLRCSPMKGHSHVYWYRQLPEEGLKFMVYLQKENIIDESGMPKERFSAEFPKEGPSILRIQQVVRGDSAAYFCASSPPGRSYEQYFGPGTRLTVT.

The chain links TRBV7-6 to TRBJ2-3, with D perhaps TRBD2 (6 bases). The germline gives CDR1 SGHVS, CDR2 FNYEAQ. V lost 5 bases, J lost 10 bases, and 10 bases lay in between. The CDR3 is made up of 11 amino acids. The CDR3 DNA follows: TGTGCCAGCAGCCCTGGGGGGTCGCAGTATTTT. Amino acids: CASSPGGSQYF.

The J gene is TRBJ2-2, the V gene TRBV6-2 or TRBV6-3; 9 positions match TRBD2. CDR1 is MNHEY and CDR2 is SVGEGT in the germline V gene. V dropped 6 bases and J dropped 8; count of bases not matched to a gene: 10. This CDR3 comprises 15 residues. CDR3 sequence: CASSKLREGRGELFF. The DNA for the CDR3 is TGTGCCAGCAGCAAGTTGCGGGAGGGCCGAGGGGAGCTGTTTTTT.

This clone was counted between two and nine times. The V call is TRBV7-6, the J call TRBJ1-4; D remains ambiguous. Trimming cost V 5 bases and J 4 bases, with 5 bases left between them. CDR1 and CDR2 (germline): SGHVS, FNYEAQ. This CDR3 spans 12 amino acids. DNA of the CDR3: TGTGCCAGCAGCCACAGTAATGAAAAACTGTTTTTT. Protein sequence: CASSHSNEKLFF.

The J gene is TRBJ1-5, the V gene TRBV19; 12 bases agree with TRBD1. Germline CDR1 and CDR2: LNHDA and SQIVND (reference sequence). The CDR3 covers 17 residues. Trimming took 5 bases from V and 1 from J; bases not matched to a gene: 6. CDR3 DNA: TGTGCCAGTAGTGGGACAGGGGGCGCCGGGAGCAATCAGCCCCAGCATTTT. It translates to CASSGTGGAGSNQPQHF.

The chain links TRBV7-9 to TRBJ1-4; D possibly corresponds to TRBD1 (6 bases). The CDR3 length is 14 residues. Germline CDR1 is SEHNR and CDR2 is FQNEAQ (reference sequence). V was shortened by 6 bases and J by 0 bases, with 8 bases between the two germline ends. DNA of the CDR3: TGTGCCAGCAGGACAGGTGCAACTAATGAAAAACTGTTTTTT. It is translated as CASRTGATNEKLFF.

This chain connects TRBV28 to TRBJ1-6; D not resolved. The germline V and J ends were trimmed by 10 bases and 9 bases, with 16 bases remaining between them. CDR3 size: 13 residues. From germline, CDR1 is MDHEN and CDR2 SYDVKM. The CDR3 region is CATDRGMGSPLHF. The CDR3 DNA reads TGTGCCACCGACCGGGGTATGGGTTCACCCCTCCACTTT.

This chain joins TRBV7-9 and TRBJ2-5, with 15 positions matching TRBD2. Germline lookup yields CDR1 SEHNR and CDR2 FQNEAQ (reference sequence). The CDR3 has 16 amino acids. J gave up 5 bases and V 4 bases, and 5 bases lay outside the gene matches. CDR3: CASSSGLAGGEETQYF. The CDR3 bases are TGTGCCAGCAGCTCCGGACTAGCGGGAGGGGAGGAGACCCAGTACTTC.

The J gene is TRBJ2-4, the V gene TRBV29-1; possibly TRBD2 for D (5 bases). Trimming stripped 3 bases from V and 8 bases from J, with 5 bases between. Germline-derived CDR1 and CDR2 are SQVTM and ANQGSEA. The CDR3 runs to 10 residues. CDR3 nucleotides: TGCAGCGTTGAGAGGGACATTCAGTACTTC. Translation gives CSVERDIQYF.

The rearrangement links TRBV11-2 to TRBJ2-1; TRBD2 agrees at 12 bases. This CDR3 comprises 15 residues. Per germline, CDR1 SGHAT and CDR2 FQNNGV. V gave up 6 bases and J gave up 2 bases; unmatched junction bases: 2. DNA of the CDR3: TGTGCCAGCAGGGCTAGCGGGGGGGCCTACAATGAGCAGTTCTTC. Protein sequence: CASRASGGAYNEQFF.

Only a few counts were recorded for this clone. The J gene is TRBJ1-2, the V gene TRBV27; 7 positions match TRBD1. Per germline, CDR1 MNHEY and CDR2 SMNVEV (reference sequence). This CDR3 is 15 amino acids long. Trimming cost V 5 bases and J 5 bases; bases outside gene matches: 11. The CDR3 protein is CASSPPGQTMYGYTF. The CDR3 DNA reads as TGTGCCAGCAGTCCCCCGGGACAGACTATGTATGGCTACACCTTC.

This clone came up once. The CDR3 spells CASSSGRGASDTQYF. The CDR3 DNA follows: TGTGCCAGCAGCTCCGGCAGAGGCGCCAGCGATACGCAGTATTTT. The chain has TRBV11-2 and TRBJ2-3; D call uncertain. The CDR3 has 15 residues. The germline V gene has CDR1 SGHAT and CDR2 FQNNGV. Trimming cost V 4 bases and J 6 bases, with 17 bases left between them.